The 21 T cell receptor beta chains in this list originate from one sample, sequenced in a study of CD8+CD57+ T cells in acquired aplastic anemia (dated by TCRdb to the late 2010s). Sequencing used an Illumina HiSeq 2000. Genomic DNA served as template for TCR beta VDJ combination and CDR3 sequence profiling. TCRdb redid the processing of the public reads, applying fastp at Q25 and MiXCR, and retained in-frame beta chains. Every entry covers one CDR3 protein and lists the most common genes and DNA from its rows. The sample yields some 280,000 distinct CDR3 sequences; roughly half were counted once. Less than 9.5% of the sample goes to the ten largest clones. Sequencing was carried out using sorted CD4+, CD8+, or CD8+CD57+ T cells (not recorded which) from PBMCs. The source of these receptors is a human donor with severe aplastic anemia or a healthy control (not recorded which).

This clonotype was counted once. The J gene is TRBJ2-1, the V gene TRBV25-1, with TRBD2 identical over 13 bases. J gave up 6 bases and V 1 base, and 3 bases lay outside the gene matches. The CDR3 consists of 16 residues. Germline V gene sequence: CDR1 MGHDK, CDR2 SYGVNS. The CDR3 nucleotides are TGTGCCAGCAGTGAATGGACTAGCGGGAGAACCAATGAGCAGTTCTTC. Its protein is CASSEWTSGRTNEQFF.

Only one count was recorded for this clonotype. This chain links TRBV20-1 with TRBJ2-1; 9 bases are a match to TRBD2. In germline, CDR1 is DFQATT, CDR2 SNEGSKA (reference sequence). Trimming removed 1 base from V and 6 bases from J; junction bases left unmatched: 13. The CDR3 has 17 residues. CDR3 region: CSARGTLGGGAGNEQFF. CDR3 sequence (DNA): TGCAGTGCTAGAGGTACCCTTGGCGGGGGGGCGGGCAATGAGCAGTTCTTC.

The chain links TRBV6-1 to TRBJ2-7; TRBD1 matches 10 bases. CDR1 and CDR2 (germline): MNHNS, SASEGT. J lost 6 bases, V lost 3 bases, and 2 bases had no gene match. The CDR3 contains 13 residues. The CDR3: CASSEGDRGEQYV. In DNA, the CDR3 is TGTGCCAGCAGTGAGGGGGACAGGGGCGAGCAGTACGTC.

The V and J genes are TRBV20-1 and TRBJ2-2; perhaps TRBD2 as D (5 bases). The CDR3 contains 15 residues. Germline V CDR1 and CDR2: DFQATT, SNEGSKA (reference sequence). Trimming took off 3 bases at V and 3 bases at J, with 14 bases between the two ends. CDR3 loop: CSARALNGDTGELFF. Written as DNA, the CDR3 is TGCAGTGCTAGGGCCCTGAACGGGGACACCGGGGAGCTGTTTTTT.

This chain connects TRBV10-1 to TRBJ2-3, with TRBD2 as a possible D gene (6 bases). Trimming took 10 bases from V and 2 from J, leaving 22 bases between them. This CDR3 is built from 16 residues. Germline loops: CDR1 WNHNN, CDR2 SYGVQD (reference sequence). The DNA for the CDR3 is TGCGCCACCTCGAGGGCTAGCGACCCTTCCACAGATACGCAGTATTTT. Its protein product is CATSRASDPSTDTQYF.

This clonotype was counted at least ten times. The chain carries TRBV9 and TRBJ1-2; no clear D gene. The V gene's germline CDR1 is SGDLS and CDR2 YYNGEE. The V and J ends lost 3 bases and 4 bases respectively, with 10 bases between them. The CDR3 consists of 13 residues. CDR3 sequence: CASSEVGSYGYTF. The CDR3 region has the DNA TGTGCCAGCAGCGAAGTCGGGAGCTATGGCTACACCTTC.

V usage is TRBV7-9 and J usage is TRBJ1-2; 10 bases are a match to TRBD1. The germline V gene encodes CDR1 SEHNR and CDR2 FQNEAQ (reference sequence). The CDR3 consists of 16 residues. V dropped 5 bases and J dropped 2; count of bases not matched to a gene: 8. The CDR3 nucleotides read TGTGCCAGCAGCCGAGGGGCGGGACAGGGGAACTATGGCTACACCTTC. It is translated as CASSRGAGQGNYGYTF.

For this clonotype: Relative to the germline gene, one junction end is altered; a read error may explain this. The J gene is TRBJ2-1, the V gene TRBV2; TRBD2 agrees at 9 bases. Per the germline V gene, CDR1 is SNHLY and CDR2 is FYNNEI. The CDR3 totals 16 residues. CDR3 amino acids: CASSDRLAGHNNERFF. CDR3 nucleotide sequence: TGTGCCAGCAGTGATAGGCTAGCGGGGCATAACAATGAGCGGTTCTTC. Full variable domain (rest looked up from reference TRBV2 and TRBJ2-1): EPEVTQTPSHQVTQMGQEVILRCVPISNHLYFYWYRQILGQKVEFLVSFYNNEISEKSEIFDDQFSVERPDGSNFTLKIRSTKLEDSAMYFCASSDRLAGHNNERFFGPGTRLTVL.

The chain combines TRBV29-1 with TRBJ2-7; D may match TRBD1 or TRBD2 (5 bases each). CDR3 length equals 13 residues. V shed 6 bases and J shed 6 bases, with 18 bases lying between them. Germline CDR1 SQVTM, CDR2 ANQGSEA. The CDR3: CSVERDGPSEQYF. CDR3 sequence (DNA): TGCAGCGTGGAAAGGGACGGCCCCAGCGAGCAGTACTTC.

In its sample, this clonotype was seen many times. The CDR3 DNA is TGCGCCAGCAACTCGGGACTAATTGGGGGGCGCGCTTACGAGCAGTACTTC. Protein: CASNSGLIGGRAYEQYF. The chain combines TRBV5-1 with TRBJ2-7, with TRBD2 as a possible D gene (7 bases). Germline V gives CDR1 SGHRS, CDR2 YFSETQ. V lost 6 bases and J lost 4, with 26 bases in between. CDR3 size: 17 residues.

This clonotype was observed at least ten times. This chain's CDR3 is CASSQEGGLGYTF. The CDR3 DNA is TGCGCCAGCAGCCAAGAGGGTGGGCTTGGCTACACCTTC. The chain links TRBV4-3 to TRBJ1-2; D gene ambiguous. The CDR3 length is 13 residues. Germline values: CDR1 LGHNA, CDR2 YSLEER. Deletions cut 0 bases from V and 7 bases from J, with 9 bases between.

The CDR3 is CASSFRGQGETQYF. For the CDR3, the DNA is TGCGCCAGCAGCTTCAGGGGGCAGGGGGAGACCCAGTACTTC. V and J are TRBV5-1 and TRBJ2-5, with 8 bases matching TRBD1. Germline CDR1 SGHRS, CDR2 YFSETQ. J gave up 5 bases and V 2 bases, and 5 bases lay outside the gene matches. The CDR3 contains 14 residues.

This clonotype was observed many times. The chain employs TRBV2 and TRBJ2-1; D perhaps matches TRBD1 (6 bases). V was cut by 6 bases and J by 0 bases, with 12 bases left in between. The germline V gene encodes CDR1 SNHLY and CDR2 FYNNEI. The CDR3 runs to 15 residues. CDR3 nucleotides: TGTGCCAGCAGCCCATTACAGGGCTCCTACAATGAGCAGTTCTTC. As protein: CASSPLQGSYNEQFF.

Points on this clonotype: Compared with germline, one end of the junction differs, possibly owing to a read error. The chain combines TRBV7-6 with TRBJ1-2, with a possible D match to TRBD1 (6 bases). Germline assignment: CDR1 SGHVS and CDR2 FNYEAQ. The CDR3 runs to 15 residues. The CDR3 DNA reads as TGTACCAGCAGCTTAGCGGACAGAGCTAACTATGGCCACACCTTC. Its protein is CTSSLADRANYGHTF.

This clonotype occurred many times. The chain employs TRBV11-2 and TRBJ2-2, with D possibly being TRBD1 or TRBD2 (5 bases each). This CDR3 spans 16 amino acids. Trimming pared 2 bases from V and 2 bases from J, leaving 12 bases between. CDR1 is SGHAT, CDR2 FQNNGV, per germline. The CDR3, as DNA: TGTGCCAGCAGCTTAATGGGACGGAGAAACACCGGGGAGCTGTTTTTT. Residues: CASSLMGRRNTGELFF.

This chain links TRBV19 with TRBJ1-2, with D perhaps matching TRBD1 (6 bases). Germline values: CDR1 LNHDA, CDR2 SQIVND (reference sequence). The CDR3 loop spans 12 amino acids. V shed 5 bases and J shed 8 bases, with 12 bases lying between them. In DNA, the CDR3 is TGTGCCAGTAGTGCCAACAGGGACGGCTACACCTTC. Amino acid sequence: CASSANRDGYTF. Together with reference TRBV19 and TRBJ1-2, the CDR3 gives the full variable domain: DGGITQSPKYLFRKEGQNVTLSCEQNLNHDAMYWYRQDPGQGLRLIYYSQIVNDFQKGDIAEGYSVSREKKESFPLTVTSAQKNPTAFYLCASSANRDGYTFGSGTRLTVV.

The chain couples TRBV29-1 to TRBJ2-1; D remains ambiguous. The CDR3 is made up of 13 amino acids. V was shortened by 6 bases and J by 8 bases, with 17 bases between the two germline ends. From germline, CDR1 is SQVTM and CDR2 ANQGSEA. This chain's CDR3 is CSVRRVPGDEQFF. CDR3 DNA: TGCAGCGTGCGTCGGGTACCTGGGGATGAGCAGTTCTTC.

The chain has TRBV12-5 and TRBJ2-3; possibly TRBD2 for D (6 bases). Germline assignment: CDR1 LGHNT and CDR2 FRNRAP. The CDR3 is 15 residues long. Here the CDR3 DNA reads TGTGCCAGCAGCCGACTAGTCGCGGGGACAGATACGCAGTATTTT. As protein: CASSRLVAGTDTQYF.

This sequence joins TRBV7-9 and TRBJ2-4, with TRBD2 identical over 12 bases. The J segment lost 12 bases and the V segment lost 4 bases, leaving 22 bases of the junction unmatched. Germline V gene sequence: CDR1 SEHNR, CDR2 FQNEAQ (reference sequence). This CDR3 has 19 residues. The CDR3 loop is CASSSRPGGMRLAGDPQYF. The CDR3 DNA follows: TGTGCCAGCAGCTCCCGGCCTGGGGGAATGAGACTAGCGGGAGATCCTCAGTACTTC.

The chain joins TRBV7-3 to TRBJ1-6, with D maybe TRBD1 (5 bases). V gave up 5 bases and J gave up 8 bases, with 25 bases separating them. CDR1 and CDR2 (germline): SGHTA, FQGTGA. The CDR3 totals 18 residues. The CDR3 loop is CASSQYGGSEVVYSPLHF. CDR3 nucleotide sequence: TGTGCCAGCAGCCAATACGGGGGGTCCGAGGTCGTTTATTCACCCCTCCACTTT.

The rearrangement links TRBV24-1 to TRBJ1-4, with 9 bases identical to TRBD1. Germline values: CDR1 KGHDR, CDR2 SFDVKD. V lost 9 bases, J lost 8 bases, and 12 bases stayed unmatched. The CDR3 is 15 residues long. Here the CDR3 DNA reads TGTGCCACCCGCTCGGACGGGACAGGGATCGAAAAACTGTTTTTT. This gives the protein CATRSDGTGIEKLFF.